Sequencing of this T cell receptor (beta chain) was carried out in a study of cytomegalovirus exposure and HLA in healthy donors. Study information: There were nearly 120 million unique TCR beta sequences, drawn from 150 million to 200 million T cells, in an earlier analysis. Study observations and caveats: Immune exposure information comprised only CMV serostatus. Reports showed the classifier diagnosing cytomegalovirus status with high specificity and sensitivity.

This clone was observed a few times. What it binds is unknown. The V gene end was trimmed by 3 bases and the J gene end by 2 bases; junction bases not matched to a gene: 8. The CDR3 spans 16 residues. Germline V gives CDR1 SGHAT, CDR2 FQNNGV. The PCR ran on 60 Vbeta and 13 Jbeta primers. The table came from immunoSEQ multiplex PCR; TCRdb's copy has only in-frame clones and leaves some out. The sample lists under 200,000 clones; over 65% were seen once. The specimen sequenced was PBMCs. J is TRBJ2-7 and V is TRBV11-2; 9 nucleotides line up with TRBD1. This TCR came from a woman younger than 45 in good health and CMV-seronegative. The CDR3 region has the DNA TGTGCCAGCAGCTTCCTTCCGGGACAGGGAACCTACGAGCAGTACTTC. Its protein is CASSFLPGQGTYEQYF.